A selection of T cell receptor beta chains follows, all from one sample in a study of blood T cell repertoires in COVID-19. The table came from immunoSEQ multiplex PCR; TCRdb's copy has only in-frame clones and leaves some out. The table includes approximately 68,000 clones, around 85% detected once. The sequencing input was peripheral blood. All receptors derive from a man aged 45-60 years with active COVID-19. The CDR3 runs from the conserved cysteine through the conserved F or W. D genes are given only for firm matches. A clone size is listed for some rows: how often the clone was seen (once, few, many), or a class if it is expanded.

NA NA TRBJ1-3 TRBV4-1 CASSQGPLQGLSSGNTIYF TGCGCCAGCAGCCAAGGTCCTTTACAGGGATTGAGCTCTGGAAACACCATATATTTT
NA NA TRBJ2-5 TRBV7-2 CASSPALAMKTQYF TGTGCCAGCAGCCCAGCCCTAGCGATGAAGACCCAGTACTTC
TRBD1 NA TRBJ2-5 TRBV27 CASSWGTGRETQYF TGTGCCAGCAGTTGGGGGACAGGCCGAGAGACCCAGTACTTC
TRBD1 NA TRBJ1-6 TRBV7-3 CASSLDRRNSPLHF TGTGCCAGCAGCTTGGACAGGCGGAATTCACCCCTCCACTTT
NA NA TRBJ2-5 TRBV11-2 CASSLGGVRETQYF TGTGCCAGCAGTCTCGGCGGCGTCAGAGAGACCCAGTACTTC
NA NA TRBJ2-5 TRBV2 CARGDPTRAAQYF TGTGCCAGAGGAGATCCGACCCGAGCGGCCCAGTACTTC
TRBD1 NA TRBJ2-7 TRBV11-1 CASSWGQFRYEQYF TGTGCCAGCAGCTGGGGACAGTTCCGCTACGAGCAGTACTTC
NA NA TRBJ1-2 TRBV18 CASSPRTEDGYTF TGTGCCAGCTCGCCGCGGACTGAAGATGGCTACACCTTC
TRBD2 NA TRBJ2-5 TRBV24-1 CATSDPPRAGGSQYF TGTGCCACCAGTGATCCCCCCAGGGCGGGGGGGTCCCAGTACTTC
TRBD1 NA TRBJ2-3 TRBV28 CASSRDRGLGTDTQYF TGTGCCAGCAGTCGGGACAGGGGGCTTGGTACAGATACGCAGTATTTT
TRBD1 NA TRBJ2-7 TRBV5-4 CASSGRDRGREQYF TGTGCCAGCAGCGGCCGTGACAGGGGCAGGGAGCAGTACTTC
TRBD2 NA TRBJ2-1 TRBV3-1/TRBV3-2 CASSSRTSGSINEQFF TGTGCCAGCAGCTCCAGGACTAGCGGGAGTATAAATGAGCAGTTCTTC
NA NA TRBJ2-7 TRBV10-3 CAISLSQEDEQYF TGTGCCATCAGCCTGAGTCAAGAAGACGAGCAGTACTTC
TRBD1 NA TRBJ1-4 TRBV15 CATSRTGQKNEKLFF TGTGCCACCAGCAGGACAGGGCAGAAGAATGAAAAACTGTTTTTT
NA NA TRBJ2-1 TRBV9 CASSAGLYNEQFF TGTGCCAGCAGCGCCGGACTCTACAATGAGCAGTTCTTC
TRBD1 NA TRBJ2-2 TRBV4-1 CASSQRGTGNTGELFF TGCGCCAGCAGCCAACGTGGGACAGGGAACACCGGGGAGCTGTTTTTT
TRBD2 NA TRBJ2-1 TRBV10-3 CAIRGLAGVNEQFF TGTGCCATCAGGGGACTAGCGGGGGTTAATGAGCAGTTCTTC
NA NA TRBJ2-2 TRBV27 CASSRLDYLTGELFF TGTGCCAGCAGCAGGTTGGACTACCTCACCGGGGAGCTGTTTTTT
NA NA TRBJ2-7 TRBV7-8 CASSLVLDSGGYEQYF TGTGCCAGCAGCTTAGTCCTCGATAGCGGTGGCTACGAGCAGTACTTC
NA once TRBJ1-6 TRBV2 CASSEIRGGSPLHF TGTGCCAGCAGTGAAATACGAGGTGGTTCACCCCTCCACTTT
TRBD1 NA TRBJ1-5 TRBV28 CASSGTGGDQPQHF TGTGCCAGTTCCGGGACAGGGGGCGATCAGCCCCAGCATTTT
TRBD2 NA TRBJ2-7 TRBV10-3 CAIRVAGVGEQYF TGTGCCATCAGGGTAGCGGGAGTCGGAGAGCAGTACTTC
NA NA TRBJ2-7 TRBV4-1 CASSQGTTKLIYEQYF TGCGCCAGCAGCCAAGGGACAACCAAGCTTATCTACGAGCAGTACTTC
NA few TRBJ2-7 TRBV6-6 CASSRSGSEQYF TGTGCCAGCAGTCGATCAGGGAGCGAGCAGTACTTC
TRBD2 NA TRBJ2-5 TRBV30 CAIGLAGVGETQYF TGTGCGATCGGACTAGCGGGAGTCGGGGAGACCCAGTACTTC
TRBD1 NA TRBJ2-6 TRBV6-2/TRBV6-3 CASSYRTGQRSGANALTF TGTGCCAGCAGTTACAGGACAGGCCAACGCTCTGGGGCCAACGCCCTGACTTTC
TRBD1 NA TRBJ1-1 TRBV5-4 CASSLPIPGGSTEAFF TGTGCCAGCAGCTTACCTATACCAGGGGGTAGCACTGAAGCTTTCTTT
TRBD1 NA TRBJ2-3 TRBV24-1 CATSDARQGAHGTQYF TGTGCCACCAGTGATGCGAGACAGGGGGCCCATGGTACGCAGTATTTT
NA once TRBJ2-5 TRBV4-2 CASSQEVPGQETQYF TGTGCCAGCAGCCAAGAAGTCCCAGGGCAAGAGACCCAGTACTTC
TRBD1 NA TRBJ2-6 TRBV7-3 CASSASGTGFSGANVLTF TGTGCCAGCAGCGCCTCCGGGACAGGGTTCTCTGGGGCCAACGTCCTGACTTTC
TRBD2 NA TRBJ2-3 TRBV24-1 CATSDWSGGAPDTQYF TGTGCCACCAGTGATTGGAGCGGGGGGGCTCCAGATACGCAGTATTTT